This is a list of T cell receptor beta chains from one sample in a study of shared T cell receptors in the human thymus. Assay used: immunoSEQ multiplex PCR; TCRdb lists only in-frame clones, some missing. Of approximately 760,000 clones in the sample, 70% to 90% were seen once. The same data also contributed to another study, on human thymus T cells.

What was sequenced was thymocytes. The receptors come from a girl under three years old with a congenital heart defect. Each CDR3 is given with its conserved first and last residue. The D gene is left open where the match is weak. Clone size is given for some rows only: seen once, a few or many times, or a class if the clone is expanded.

d_call clone_size v_call cdr3_aa
TRBD1 few TRBV19 CASSIVGQGYQPQHF
TRBD1 . TRBV15 CATRDRGADYSNQPQHF
TRBD1 . TRBV28 CASSLGQGANHEQFF
. . TRBV27 CASSSPSGTPASYDSDTQYF
. . TRBV5-1 CASRGEEQYF
. few TRBV4-3 CASSRRLGYEQYF
TRBD1 . TRBV7-3 CASSRTGIETQYF
TRBD2 . TRBV19 CASSASTSPLTYNEQFF
. few TRBV6-1 CASRERSLYSNQPQHF
. . TRBV4-1 CASSQPRRGSTDTQYF
. once TRBV10-3 CAISGVRGIPLSGANVLTF
TRBD1 . TRBV5-6 CASSSTGTNTGELFF
. . TRBV10-1 CARGRSGVAYGYTF
. . TRBV4-1 CASSQPKQGWYGYTF
. once TRBV4-3 CASSQDLEGTNEKLFF
. . TRBV5-4 CASSLEATNYGYTF
. . TRBV7-9 CASGVFWAGHNSPLHF
. . TRBV4-1 CASSQEWASLNGYTF
TRBD1 few TRBV6-1 CASRVDRGYSPLHF
. once TRBV19 CASSPLNLNDNEQFF
. . TRBV5-1 CASSLASEVGNTIYF
. . TRBV5-4 CASSCPGGYGSTEAFF
TRBD2 . TRBV6-6 CASSYRGGLSTGELFF
. . TRBV9 CASSVDFQGPGTEAFF
. . TRBV5-3 CATQEANYGYTF
. few TRBV13 CASSPFKGQRNTIYF
TRBD2 . TRBV5-6 CASSPGLAGYQETQYF
TRBD1 once TRBV19 CASSIKGIRDRELYSNQPQHF
TRBD1 . TRBV2 CASSAIDRVSNQPQHF
. . TRBV6-1 CASTRTGGTEAFF
. . TRBV5-1 CASSGNGAGWYTF
. . TRBV6-1 CASRRQSSGNTIYF
. few TRBV5-4 CASSLVPGVNYGYTF
. . TRBV19 CASSIRGGNTEAFF
. . TRBV5-1 CASSLYETEAFF